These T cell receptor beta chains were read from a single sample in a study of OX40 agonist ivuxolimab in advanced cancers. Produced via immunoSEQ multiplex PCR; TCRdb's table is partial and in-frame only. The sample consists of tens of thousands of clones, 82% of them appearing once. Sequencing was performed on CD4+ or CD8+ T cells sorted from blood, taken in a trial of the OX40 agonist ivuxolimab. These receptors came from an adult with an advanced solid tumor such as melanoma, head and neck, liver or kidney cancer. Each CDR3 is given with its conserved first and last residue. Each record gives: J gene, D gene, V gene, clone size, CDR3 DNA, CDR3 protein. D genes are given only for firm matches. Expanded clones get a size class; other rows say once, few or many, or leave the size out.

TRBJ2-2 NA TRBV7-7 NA TGTGCTAGCAGCCCCCGAAGTGTGAACACCGGGGAGCTGTTTTTT CASSPRSVNTGELFF
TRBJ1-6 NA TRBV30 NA TGTGCCTGGAGTCGGGGAAGAGGGTCACCCCTCCACTTT CAWSRGRGSPLHF
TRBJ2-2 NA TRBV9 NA TGTGCCAGCAGCGTACGGGGCGAAGGGGAGCTGTTTTTT CASSVRGEGELFF
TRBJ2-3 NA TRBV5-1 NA TGCGCCAGCGGGAGAGGGACAGATACGCAGTATTTT CASGRGTDTQYF
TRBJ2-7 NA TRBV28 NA TGTGCCAGCAGTTCCGACAGGCTAGCCTACGAGCAGTACTTC CASSSDRLAYEQYF
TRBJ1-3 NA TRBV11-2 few TGTGCCAGCAGCGTATCCCCCGGACTCTCTGGAAACACCATATATTTT CASSVSPGLSGNTIYF
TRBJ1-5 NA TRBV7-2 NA TGTGCCAGCAGCTTAGACGGCAATCAGCCCCAGCATTTT CASSLDGNQPQHF
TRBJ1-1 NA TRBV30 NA TGTGCCTGGAGTGGCGGGGGGACTGAAGCTTTCTTT CAWSGGGTEAFF
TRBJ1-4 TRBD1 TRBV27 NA TGTGCCAGCAGTCCCCAGGGGGGGAGGGTGAATGAAAAACTGTTTTTT CASSPQGGRVNEKLFF
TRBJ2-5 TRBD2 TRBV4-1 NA TGCGCCAGCAGCCGGGGACTAGCGGGGGGGCAGGAGACCCAGTACTTC CASSRGLAGGQETQYF
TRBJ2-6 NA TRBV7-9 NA TGTGCCAGCAGCTTAGTGGGGACTGGGGCCAACGTCCTGACTTTC CASSLVGTGANVLTF
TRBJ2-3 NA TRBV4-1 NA TGCGCCAGCAGCTCCCCGCGCCGAGGTGGCACAGATACGCAGTATTTT CASSSPRRGGTDTQYF
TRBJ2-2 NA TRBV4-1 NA TGCGCCAGCAGCCAAAGTTTGTTAGGGGGTAGGAGGAACACCGGGGAGCTGTTTTTT CASSQSLLGGRRNTGELFF
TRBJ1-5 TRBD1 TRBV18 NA TGTGCCAGCTCACCTGAGACAGGGGACCAGCCCCAGCATTTT CASSPETGDQPQHF
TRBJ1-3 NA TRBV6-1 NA TGTGCCAGCAGTGAAAGGGGGAACCGGGGCCCTTTAACCATATATTTT CASSERGNRGPLTIYF
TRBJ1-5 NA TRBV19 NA TGTGCCAGTAGTGCACAGAAATATAGCAATCAGCCCCAGCATTTT CASSAQKYSNQPQHF
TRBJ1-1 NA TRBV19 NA TGTGCCAGTAGTTTGGCAGGGGCACACACTGAAGCTTTCTTT CASSLAGAHTEAFF
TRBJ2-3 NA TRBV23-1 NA TGCGCCAGCAGTCAAGACAAATTATGGAGCACAGATACGCAGTATTTT CASSQDKLWSTDTQYF
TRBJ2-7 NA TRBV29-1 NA TGCAGCGCCACCGGCTGGAGTTACGAGCAGTACTTC CSATGWSYEQYF
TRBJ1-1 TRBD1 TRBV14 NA TGTGCCAGCAGCCGACGCCGGGACAGTAACACTGAAGCTTTCTTT CASSRRRDSNTEAFF
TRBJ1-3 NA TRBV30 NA TGTGCCTGGAGTGCGACAGTAGCGGGAAACACCATATATTTT CAWSATVAGNTIYF
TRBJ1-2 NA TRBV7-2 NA TGTGCCAGCAGCTTAGGCGGCGGGGTTGGGGTTGGCTACACCTTC CASSLGGGVGVGYTF
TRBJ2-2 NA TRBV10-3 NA TGTGCCATCGGGGGGACAGCCGCTACAAACACCGGGGAGCTGTTTTTT CAIGGTAATNTGELFF
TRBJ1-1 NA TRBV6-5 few TGTGCCAGCACCGGGGGCAGGATCACTGAAGCTTTCTTT CASTGGRITEAFF
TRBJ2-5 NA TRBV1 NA TGCACCAGCAGCCAAGAGGGGGCACAGGGAATGGTGGAGACCCAGTACTTC CTSSQEGAQGMVETQYF
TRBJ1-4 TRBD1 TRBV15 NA TGTGCCACCAGCAGTCGGCAATTAAGGACAGGGTTTGAAAAACTGTTTTTT CATSSRQLRTGFEKLFF
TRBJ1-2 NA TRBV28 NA TGTGCCACGAGACAGGTTAACTATGGCTACACCTTC CATRQVNYGYTF
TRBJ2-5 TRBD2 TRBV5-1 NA TGCGCCAGCAGCTTGGGACTAGCGGGAGTTGAGACCCAGTACTTC CASSLGLAGVETQYF
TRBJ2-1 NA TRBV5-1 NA TGCGCCAGCAGTCGGGAACCAGGCTCCTACAATGAGCAGTTCTTC CASSREPGSYNEQFF
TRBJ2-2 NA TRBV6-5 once TGTGCCAGCAGCAACAGGGTTGACGGGGAGCTGTTTTTT CASSNRVDGELFF
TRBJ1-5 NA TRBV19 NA TGTGCCAGTAGTATTCCCAAGGGGGGATATAGCAATCAGCCCCAGCATTTT CASSIPKGGYSNQPQHF
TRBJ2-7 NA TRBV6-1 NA TGTGCCAGCGGGTCCGGGACATGGGCTTTC CASGSGTWAF
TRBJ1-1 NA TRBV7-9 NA TGTGCCAGCAGCTGGGGAGTGGAGTCTGAAGCTTTCTTT CASSWGVESEAFF
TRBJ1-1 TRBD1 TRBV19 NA TGTGCCAGTAGTATCCGACAGGGCACTGAAGCTTTCTTT CASSIRQGTEAFF
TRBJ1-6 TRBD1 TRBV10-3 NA TGTGCCATCAGGTCAGGGGGCAGCAATTCACCCCTCCACTTT CAIRSGGSNSPLHF
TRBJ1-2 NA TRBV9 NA TGTGCCAGCAGCGTAGATGGGGGGCGATCCTATGGCTACACCTTC CASSVDGGRSYGYTF
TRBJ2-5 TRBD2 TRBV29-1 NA TGCAGCGTCCCCCCCGGGTCGCTAGCGGGAGTAGGCGTCGAGACCCAGTACTTC CSVPPGSLAGVGVETQYF
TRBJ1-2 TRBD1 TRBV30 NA TGTGCCTGGAGGCCACGACAGGGCGGGGGCTACACCTTC CAWRPRQGGGYTF
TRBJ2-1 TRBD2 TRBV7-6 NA TGTGCCAGCAGCTTCCTCGGGGGGGCGAAAACGAATGAGCAGTTCTTC CASSFLGGAKTNEQFF
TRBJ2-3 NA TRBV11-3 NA TGTGCCAGCAGCTTAGGGCAGGATAGCACAGATACGCAGTATTTT CASSLGQDSTDTQYF
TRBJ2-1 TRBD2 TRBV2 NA TGTGCCAGCGGGAGGACTAGCGGGAGCTCCGATGAGCAGTTCTTC CASGRTSGSSDEQFF
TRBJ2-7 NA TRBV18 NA TGTGCCAGCTCACTAACGCCGGTGGGGGGAGGAGTAGAGCAGTACTTC CASSLTPVGGGVEQYF
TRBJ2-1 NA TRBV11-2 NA TGTGCCAGCAGCTTAGGGGCTAGCGAATACAATGAGCAGTTCTTC CASSLGASEYNEQFF
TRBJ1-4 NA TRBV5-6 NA TGTGCCAGCAGCTCGACCGGGTGGGGAAGTGAAGATGAAAAACTGTTTTTT CASSSTGWGSEDEKLFF
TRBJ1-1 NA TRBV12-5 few TGTGCTAGCGGCCAGCCGAACACTGAAGCTTTCTTT CASGQPNTEAFF
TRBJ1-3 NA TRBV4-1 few TGCGCCAGCACCACAGGGTCCTCTGGAAACACCATATATTTT CASTTGSSGNTIYF
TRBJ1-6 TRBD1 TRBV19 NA TGTGCCAGTAGTATGGTACCTGGGGGGACAGGTGATAATTCACCCCTCCACTTT CASSMVPGGTGDNSPLHF
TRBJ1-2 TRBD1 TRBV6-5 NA TGTGCCAGCCTGCTAGGACAGGGGAACTATGGCTACACCTTC CASLLGQGNYGYTF
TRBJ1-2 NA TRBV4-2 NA TGTGCCAGCACACAGTCGCTCAGAGGGGGAGGCTACACCTTC CASTQSLRGGGYTF
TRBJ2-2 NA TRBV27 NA TGTGCCAGCAGTTTAAATAGTCCGAACACCGGGGAGCTGTTTTTT CASSLNSPNTGELFF
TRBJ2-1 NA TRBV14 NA TGTGCCAGCAGCCAAGATCTGGGGAGGGGGTTTAATGAGCAGTTCTTC CASSQDLGRGFNEQFF
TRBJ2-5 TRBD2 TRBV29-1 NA TGCAGCGTTGTTTGGGACAGCGGGAGGGTCGGGACCCAGTACTTC CSVVWDSGRVGTQYF
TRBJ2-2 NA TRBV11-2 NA TGTGCCAGCAGCCCCCTTGGGGGGGAGCTGTTTTTT CASSPLGGELFF